The 3 T cell receptor beta chains listed next were all sequenced from one sample in a study of T cell responses to AZD1222 COVID-19 vaccine (dated by TCRdb to the early 2020s). The library relied on the immunoSEQ multiplex PCR assay. TCRdb's version of the immuneACCESS table is confined to in-frame rearrangements and falls short of the full clone set. An unresolved V gene accounts for under half of the shortfall where checked; the remainder is of unknown origin. This sample is represented by about 170,000 clones; 85% to 90% of them were singletons. Jointly, the top ten make up 1.6% of the sample. The label giving this sample's time point can be read as: baseline before first vaccination. Sequences were derived from peripheral blood, sampled on day 0 of AZD1222 vaccination. These TCRs come from an adult in good health.

This clone was detected a few times. V gene TRBV5-4 combines with J gene TRBJ1-2, with TRBD1 matching over 9 bases. The CDR3 runs to 14 residues. In germline, CDR1 is SGHNT, CDR2 YYREEE (reference sequence). The V gene end was trimmed by 0 bases and the J gene end by 4 bases; junction bases not matched to a gene: 1. The CDR3 DNA sequence: TGTGCCAGCAGCTTGGTGGGACAGGGCTATGGCTACACCTTC. Its protein is CASSLVGQGYGYTF.

V usage is TRBV7-2 and J usage is TRBJ1-4; D is possibly TRBD1 (5 bases). The germline gives CDR1 SGHTA, CDR2 FQGNSA. The ends were cut back, 5 bases at V and 2 bases at J, with 12 bases in the middle. This CDR3 has 15 amino acids. CDR3 bases: TGTGCCAGCAGCCGCCCTCCAGGGACTAATGAAAAACTGTTTTTT. This codes for CASSRPPGTNEKLFF.

The gene calls are TRBV7-2 and TRBJ2-3, with D possibly TRBD2 on 6 matching bases. The germline V and J ends were trimmed by 2 bases and 8 bases, with 14 bases remaining between them. Germline CDR1 reads SGHTA; CDR2 reads FQGNSA. The CDR3 is made up of 14 amino acids. The CDR3 reads CASSLKMAGITQYF. The CDR3 DNA sequence: TGTGCCAGCAGCTTAAAGATGGCGGGGATTACGCAGTATTTT. Full variable domain (rest looked up from reference TRBV7-2 and TRBJ2-3): GAGVSQSPSNKVTEKGKDVELRCDPISGHTALYWYRQSLGQGLEFLIYFQGNSAPDKSGLPSDRFSAERTGGSVSTLTIQRTQQEDSAVYLCASSLKMAGITQYFGPGTRLTVL.